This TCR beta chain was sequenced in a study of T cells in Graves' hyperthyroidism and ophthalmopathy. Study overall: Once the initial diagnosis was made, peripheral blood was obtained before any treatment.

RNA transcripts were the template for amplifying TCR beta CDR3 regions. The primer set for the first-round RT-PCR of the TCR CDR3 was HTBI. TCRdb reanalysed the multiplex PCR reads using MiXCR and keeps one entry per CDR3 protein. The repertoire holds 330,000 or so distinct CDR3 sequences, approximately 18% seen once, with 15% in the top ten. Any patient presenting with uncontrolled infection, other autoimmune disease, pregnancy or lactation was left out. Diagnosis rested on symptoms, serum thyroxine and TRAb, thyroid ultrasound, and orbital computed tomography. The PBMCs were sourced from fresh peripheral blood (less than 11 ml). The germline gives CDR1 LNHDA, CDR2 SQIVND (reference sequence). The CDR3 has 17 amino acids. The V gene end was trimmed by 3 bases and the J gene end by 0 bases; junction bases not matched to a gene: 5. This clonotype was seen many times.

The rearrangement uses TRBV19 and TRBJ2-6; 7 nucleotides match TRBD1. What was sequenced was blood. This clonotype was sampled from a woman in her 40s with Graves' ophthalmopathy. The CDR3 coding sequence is TGTGCCAGTAGTATTGACAGGGTAGACTCTGGGGCCAACGTCCTGACTTTC. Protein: CASSIDRVDSGANVLTF.